The present TCR beta chain was sequenced within a study of blood T cell repertoires in COVID-19. Study information: Spain, Italy and the United States supplied samples that represented acute and convalescent COVID-19. The analysed material was cDNA or gDNA that came from T cells, B-cell-depleted T cells, or PBMCs.

Per the original methods: Amplified reference gene primers provided the basis for estimating nucleated cell counts. Only in-frame clones appear in the TCRdb table, and some are missing; sequencing was by immunoSEQ multiplex PCR. Clone size and V and J calls were adopted from that table, with D and trimming inferred from the DNA. The sample has about 110,000 clones; 75% to 90% are singletons. Germline V gene data show CDR1 as SGHRS and CDR2 as YFSETQ. The J segment lost 4 bases and the V segment lost 5 bases, leaving 8 bases of the junction unmatched. The CDR3 has 14 residues. This receptor was obtained from an older woman with acute or convalescent COVID-19. This chain uses TRBV5-1 with TRBJ2-7, with 8 bases identical to TRBD1. The source material was peripheral blood. CDR3 sequence: CASRTQQGGYEQYF. For the CDR3, the DNA is TGCGCCAGCAGAACCCAACAGGGGGGATACGAGCAGTACTTC.